Listed below are T cell receptor beta chains from one sample, sequenced in a study of shared clonotypes between healthy human individuals. Clones were read by immunoSEQ multiplex PCR, and TCRdb kept only the in-frame ones, dropping some. The sample includes 740,000 or so clones, about three quarters seen only once; the top ten take more than 1.5%. Sequencing was performed on memory CD4+ T cells sorted from blood. These receptors all stem from a woman aged 25 to 45 in good health. CDR3s include the opening cysteine and the closing phenylalanine or tryptophan. Each record gives: J gene, V gene, clone size, D gene, CDR3 protein, CDR3 DNA. The D gene is left open where the match is weak. Size is stated for part of the rows, as once, few or many counts, or as a class when the clone is expanded.

>TRBJ2-5|TRBV7-2|-|TRBD1
CASSVDRGWETQYF
TGTGCCAGCAGCGTCGACAGGGGATGGGAGACCCAGTACTTC
>TRBJ1-1|TRBV5-1|-|-
CASSTGQTLEAFF
TGCGCCAGCAGCACCGGACAGACCCTTGAAGCTTTCTTT
>TRBJ2-4|TRBV20-1|few|-
CRGGEGNIQYF
TGCAGGGGGGGCGAGGGGAACATTCAGTACTTC
>TRBJ2-7|TRBV4-2|-|-
CASSQGTGYEQYF
TGTGCCAGCAGCCAAGGGACTGGCTACGAGCAGTACTTC
>TRBJ1-5|TRBV12-5|few|TRBD1
CASALTGNQPQHF
TGTGCTAGTGCCCTGACAGGGAATCAGCCCCAGCATTTT
>TRBJ2-1|TRBV2|-|-
CASSESLGQDEQFF
TGTGCCAGCAGTGAATCCTTGGGGCAGGATGAGCAGTTCTTC
>TRBJ2-1|TRBV27|-|TRBD2
CASRRLAGGLRGIDNEQFF
TGTGCCAGCAGACGACTAGCGGGAGGGTTGAGGGGTATCGACAATGAGCAGTTCTTC
>TRBJ1-2|TRBV6-6|once|TRBD1
CASTYGTGIYGYTF
TGTGCCAGCACCTACGGGACAGGGATCTATGGCTACACCTTC
>TRBJ2-3|TRBV27|-|TRBD2
CASSSNPTSAHTDTQYF
TGTGCCAGCAGTTCTAACCCGACTAGCGCTCACACAGATACGCAGTATTTT
>TRBJ2-7|TRBV6-5|once|-
CASSYSWTTEQYF
TGTGCCAGCAGTTACTCTTGGACTACGGAGCAGTACTTC
>TRBJ2-7|TRBV7-9|few|TRBD2
CASSPNPLAVLREQYF
TGTGCCAGCAGTCCAAACCCCCTAGCGGTCCTTCGGGAGCAGTACTTC
>TRBJ1-4|TRBV29-1|-|-
CSGTLNEKLFF
TGCAGCGGGACTCTCAATGAAAAACTGTTTTTT
>TRBJ1-2|TRBV7-8|few|TRBD1
CASSLGGTGTYGYTF
TGTGCCAGCAGCTTAGGGGGGACAGGGACCTATGGCTACACCTTC
>TRBJ2-2|TRBV6-5|-|-
CASSYSLPANTGELFF
TGTGCCAGCAGTTACTCTTTGCCAGCGAACACCGGGGAGCTGTTTTTT
>TRBJ2-7|TRBV25-1|-|-
CASTGPGGVGEQYF
TGTGCCAGCACAGGGCCAGGGGGGGTCGGCGAGCAGTACTTC
>TRBJ2-1|TRBV5-1|many|-
CASSLGSGEYYNEQFF
TGCGCCAGCAGCTTGGGATCGGGAGAGTACTACAATGAGCAGTTCTTC
>TRBJ2-5|TRBV2|many|TRBD1
CASNRQGGSETQYF
TGTGCCAGCAACAGACAGGGGGGGAGTGAGACCCAGTACTTC
>TRBJ2-1|TRBV5-4|-|TRBD2
CASSLDTSGRYNEQFF
TGTGCCAGCAGCTTAGACACTAGCGGCCGGTACAATGAGCAGTTCTTC
>TRBJ1-2|TRBV5-1|-|-
CASSLEVSRVHGYTF
TGCGCCAGCAGCTTGGAGGTTAGCAGGGTTCATGGCTACACCTTC
>TRBJ2-7|TRBV6-1|-|-
CASSEMRDSPVEQYF
TGTGCCAGCAGTGAAATGCGGGACAGCCCGGTCGAGCAGTACTTC
>TRBJ2-7|TRBV5-1|-|-
CASSDGPSYEQYF
TGCGCCAGCAGCGACGGGCCCTCCTACGAGCAGTACTTC
>TRBJ1-5|TRBV5-1|-|TRBD1
CASSLGQGGNQPQHF
TGCGCCAGCAGCTTGGGTCAGGGGGGAAATCAGCCCCAGCATTTT
>TRBJ1-5|TRBV28|-|-
CASSSVRQPQHF
TGTGCCAGCAGTTCAGTAAGGCAGCCCCAGCATTTT
>TRBJ2-7|TRBV19|-|-
CASSKTDSSYEQYF
TGTGCCAGTAGTAAAACGGACAGCTCCTACGAGCAGTACTTC
>TRBJ2-7|TRBV5-1|-|TRBD1
CASSLAGTGNYEQYF
TGCGCCAGCAGCTTGGCGGGGACAGGGAACTACGAGCAGTACTTC
>TRBJ2-3|TRBV2|-|-
CASRTLTRRGADTQYF
TGTGCCAGCAGAACCCTGACTAGGCGAGGAGCAGATACGCAGTATTTT
>TRBJ1-1|TRBV28|-|TRBD1
CASRPRTGSTFF
TGTGCCAGCAGGCCTAGGACAGGTTCGACTTTCTTT
>TRBJ1-5|TRBV6-6|-|-
CASTQGFSNQPQHF
TGTGCCAGCACTCAGGGTTTTAGCAATCAGCCCCAGCATTTT
>TRBJ2-7|TRBV7-6|-|TRBD2
CASSLGLAGVHEQYF
TGTGCCAGCAGCTTAGGACTAGCGGGAGTGCACGAGCAGTACTTC
>TRBJ2-7|TRBV7-9|-|-
CASSLESFSYEQYF
TGTGCCAGCAGCCTTGAGTCGTTCTCCTACGAGCAGTACTTC
>TRBJ2-5|TRBV4-1|-|-
CASSLSGASSRETQYF
TGCGCCAGCAGCCTTTCGGGGGCAAGTAGCCGAGAGACCCAGTACTTC
>TRBJ2-7|TRBV28|-|TRBD1
CASSNTRQGKYEQYF
TGTGCCAGCAGTAACACGCGACAGGGGAAGTACGAGCAGTACTTC
>TRBJ1-4|TRBV19|-|-
CASSIWRSATNEKLFF
TGTGCCAGTAGTATCTGGAGGTCTGCAACTAATGAAAAACTGTTTTTT
>TRBJ2-3|TRBV7-8|-|TRBD2
CASSSREGSTDTQYF
TGTGCCAGCAGCTCTCGGGAGGGTAGCACAGATACGCAGTATTTT
>TRBJ1-1|TRBV11-2|-|-
CASSSQQVKAFF
TGTGCCAGCAGCTCACAACAGGTGAAAGCTTTCTTT
>TRBJ2-7|TRBV19|-|-
CASSGSWTYEQYF
TGTGCCAGTTCGGGGAGTTGGACCTACGAGCAGTACTTC
>TRBJ2-1|TRBV29-1|many|TRBD1
CSVEDWTGDNEQFF
TGCAGCGTTGAAGATTGGACAGGTGATAATGAGCAGTTCTTC
>TRBJ2-3|TRBV10-1|-|-
CASKGEGTDTQYF
TGCGCCAGCAAAGGGGAGGGCACAGATACGCAGTATTTT
>TRBJ2-7|TRBV13|-|-
CASSLGRLPVSAYEQYF
TGTGCCAGCAGCTTGGGGCGCCTACCAGTCTCAGCCTACGAGCAGTACTTC
>TRBJ1-2|TRBV5-4|-|TRBD1
CASSLTGAFGYTF
TGTGCCAGCAGTTTGACAGGGGCTTTTGGCTACACCTTC
>TRBJ2-1|TRBV5-1|once|-
CASSLGSGGYNEQFF
TGCGCCAGCAGCTTGGGTAGCGGAGGATACAATGAGCAGTTCTTC
>TRBJ2-4|TRBV5-1|-|TRBD2
CASSLATSGTGNIQYF
TGCGCCAGCAGCTTGGCGACTAGCGGGACCGGGAACATTCAGTACTTC
>TRBJ2-7|TRBV10-3|-|-
CAISEGGGSYEQYF
TGTGCCATCAGTGAGGGGGGCGGCTCCTACGAGCAGTACTTC
>TRBJ2-1|TRBV5-1|-|-
CASSLLASAHNEQFF
TGCGCCAGCAGCTTGCTGGCTAGCGCCCACAATGAGCAGTTCTTC
>TRBJ1-2|TRBV5-1|-|-
CASSLTVDSGSPNYGYTF
TGCGCCAGCAGCTTGACAGTCGACAGTGGATCACCTAACTATGGCTACACCTTC
>TRBJ2-5|TRBV7-9|-|TRBD2
CASSLGLFGGEETQYF
TGTGCCAGCAGCTTAGGGCTGTTTGGGGGGGAAGAGACCCAGTACTTC
>TRBJ2-5|TRBV19|-|-
CASSIGIQETQYF
TGTGCCAGTAGTATCGGGATTCAAGAGACCCAGTACTTC
>TRBJ2-1|TRBV7-3|-|TRBD2
CASSPWTSGAYNEQFF
TGTGCCAGCAGCCCCTGGACTAGCGGGGCGTACAATGAGCAGTTCTTC
>TRBJ1-2|TRBV30|few|TRBD1
CAWSLTGYGYTF
TGTGCCTGGAGTTTGACAGGGTATGGCTACACCTTC
>TRBJ2-7|TRBV5-4|-|TRBD2
CASSRLAGGTYEQYF
TGTGCCAGCAGCCGACTAGCGGGGGGAACCTACGAGCAGTACTTC
>TRBJ2-2|TRBV2|-|-
CASSVDYTGELFF
TGTGCCAGCAGTGTCGATTACACCGGGGAGCTGTTTTTT
>TRBJ2-1|TRBV28|-|-
CASSYRNEKFF
TGTGCCAGCAGTTACCGGAACGAAAAGTTCTTC
>TRBJ2-3|TRBV5-1|few|-
CASSLLGEPTDTQYF
TGCGCCAGCAGCTTGCTGGGGGAGCCCACAGATACGCAGTATTTT
>TRBJ2-2|TRBV2|-|-
CASSGGVASWGTGELFF
TGTGCCAGCAGTGGGGGAGTGGCCTCCTGGGGCACCGGGGAGCTGTTTTTT
>TRBJ2-1|TRBV11-2|-|-
CASSPPGRSAEQFF
TGTGCCAGCAGCCCCCCGGGACGATCGGCTGAGCAGTTCTTC